These 29 T cell receptor beta chains were sequenced from one sample in a study of OX40 agonist ivuxolimab in advanced cancers. Library preparation employed the immunoSEQ multiplex PCR assay. The table was pulled from immuneACCESS by TCRdb, which kept in-frame rearrangements only. Such tables lose some clones; where checked, under half of the loss comes from unresolved V genes, and the rest has no known cause. The sample has under 80,000 clones on record, approximately 86% of them singletons. The ten largest make up roughly 0.79% of the sample. The material was CD4+ or CD8+ T cells sorted from blood, obtained in a trial of the OX40 agonist ivuxolimab. These receptors came from an adult with an advanced solid tumor such as melanoma, head and neck, liver or kidney cancer.

The count of this clone is one. This chain links TRBV19 with TRBJ1-6; 8 bases are a match to TRBD1. The CDR3 loop spans 13 amino acids. Losses at the gene ends were 9 bases for V and 9 bases for J; bases not matched to a gene: 7. Germline CDR1 LNHDA, CDR2 SQIVND (reference sequence). CDR3 nucleotides: TGTGCCAGCAATCAGGGGGCCTCTTCACCCCTCCACTTT. Amino acids: CASNQGASSPLHF.

The chain couples TRBV5-1 to TRBJ1-6; tentatively, D is TRBD1 (6 bases). Trimming left V 4 bases short and J 8 bases short, with 19 bases between. The CDR3 runs 16 residues. Germline V gene sequence: CDR1 SGHRS, CDR2 YFSETQ. CDR3 in amino acids: CASSPDLTGSHSPLHF. DNA for the CDR3: TGCGCCAGCAGCCCGGACCTGACAGGAAGCCATTCACCCCTCCACTTT.

V is TRBV6-5 and J is TRBJ1-2; 8 positions match TRBD1. The CDR3 consists of 16 residues. Trimming took 0 bases from V and 4 from J; bases not matched to a gene: 7. Germline lookup yields CDR1 MNHEY and CDR2 SVGAGI. CDR3 amino acids: CASSYSSRTGTYGYTF. Here the CDR3 DNA reads TGTGCCAGCAGTTACTCGAGTAGGACAGGGACCTATGGCTACACCTTC.

The V call is TRBV9, the J call TRBJ1-2, with D hard to call. Trimming cost V 0 bases and J 1 base, with 4 bases left between them. The germline V gene encodes CDR1 SGDLS and CDR2 YYNGEE. The CDR3 sequence is 13 residues long. CDR3 residues: CASSVEVNYGYTF. CDR3 sequence (DNA): TGTGCCAGCAGCGTAGAGGTTAACTATGGCTACACCTTC.

This chain joins TRBV7-9 and TRBJ1-6; TRBD1 aligns across 9 bases. Germline V gene lookup returns CDR1 SEHNR and CDR2 FQNEAQ (reference sequence). This CDR3 has 19 residues. Losses at the gene ends were 1 base for V and 8 bases for J; bases not matched to a gene: 15. The CDR3 DNA follows: TGTGCCAGCAGCTTAGTCGGGGCGACCGGGACAGGGTTCGATTCACCCCTCCACTTT. It translates to CASSLVGATGTGFDSPLHF. Full variable domain (remainder filled in from reference TRBV7-9 and TRBJ1-6): DTGVSQNPRHKITKRGQNVTFRCDPISEHNRLYWYRQTLGQGPEFLTYFQNEAQLEKSRLLSDRFSAERPKGSFSTLEIQRTEQGDSAMYLCASSLVGATGTGFDSPLHFGNGTRLTVT.

The chain uses TRBV25-1 and TRBJ1-2; no clear D gene. Deletions cut 5 bases from V and 0 bases from J, with 4 bases between. Germline values: CDR1 MGHDK, CDR2 SYGVNS. CDR3 length: 12 amino acids. CDR3 amino acids: CASSPANYGYTF. The CDR3 nucleotides read TGTGCCAGCAGTCCAGCTAACTATGGCTACACCTTC.

The chain recombines TRBV5-1 with TRBJ2-7; the D is unclear. The V gene lost 1 base and the J gene lost 5 bases, with 13 bases spanning the gap. Germline V gene lookup returns CDR1 SGHRS and CDR2 YFSETQ. The CDR3 is 14 amino acids. CDR3 coding DNA: TGCGCCAGCAGCTTGACGCAGTCTTCTGACGAGCAGTACTTC. It specifies CASSLTQSSDEQYF.

V is TRBV19 and J is TRBJ2-1; either TRBD1 or TRBD2 may fit D (5 bases each). Germline values: CDR1 LNHDA, CDR2 SQIVND (reference sequence). The CDR3 has 11 residues. V lost 4 bases and J 7 bases, leaving 5 bases between the germline ends. This CDR3 reads CASSRGNEQFF. The CDR3 nucleotides are TGTGCCAGTAGTAGGGGGAATGAGCAGTTCTTC.

This rearrangement joins TRBV29-1 to TRBJ1-1; maybe TRBD1 (5 bases). Germline-derived CDR1 and CDR2 are SQVTM and ANQGSEA. Between the trimmed V and J ends, which lost 5 bases and 5 bases, there was a span of 12 bases. This CDR3 region has 12 residues. The CDR3 DNA follows: TGCAGCGTTTCCAGGGAAGGGACTGAAGCTTTCTTT. Its translation: CSVSREGTEAFF. Together with reference TRBV29-1 and TRBJ1-1, the CDR3 gives the full variable domain: SAVISQKPSRDICQRGTSLTIQCQVDSQVTMMFWYRQQPGQSLTLIATANQGSEATYESGFVIDKFPISRPNLTFSTLTVSNMSPEDSSIYLCSVSREGTEAFFGQGTRLTVV.

The gene calls are TRBV5-4 and TRBJ2-3; TRBD1 matches at 8 bases. J was trimmed by 5 bases and V by 2 bases; bases with no gene match: 4. The germline gives CDR1 SGHNT, CDR2 YYREEE (reference sequence). This CDR3 has 14 residues. This CDR3 is CASSFGQGEDTQYF. DNA of the CDR3: TGTGCCAGCAGCTTTGGACAGGGAGAAGATACGCAGTATTTT.

This clone was observed a few times. This rearrangement joins TRBV7-2 to TRBJ2-7; TRBD1 aligns across 8 bases. Germline CDR1 and CDR2: SGHTA and FQGNSA. This CDR3 has 15 residues. Germline trimming cut 7 bases from V and 4 bases from J; bases unmatched to any gene: 12. The CDR3 nucleotides are TGTGCCAGCACCGCCGGGACAGGCCTTATTTACGAGCAGTACTTC. Translated, it gives CASTAGTGLIYEQYF.

This clone has only a few counts. V is TRBV2 and J is TRBJ2-7; weak D call: TRBD2 (5 bases). This CDR3 is built from 15 residues. Trimming shortened V by 5 bases and J by 4 bases, and 18 bases separated the two germline ends. Germline assignment: CDR1 SNHLY and CDR2 FYNNEI. The CDR3 loop reads CASSLQEATTYEQYF. CDR3 in DNA: TGTGCCAGCAGTCTCCAGGAGGCAACGACGTACGAGCAGTACTTC.

The V and J genes are TRBV27 and TRBJ2-2, with unresolved D. Germline V lookup: CDR1 MNHEY, CDR2 SMNVEV (reference sequence). V lost 8 bases and J lost 6, with 10 bases in between. The CDR3 runs to 12 residues. The CDR3 nucleotides read TGTGCCAGCTTAAGCGTGGCCGGGGAGCTGTTTTTT. Its translation: CASLSVAGELFF.

The J gene is TRBJ2-1, the V gene TRBV7-9; D unclear. The CDR3 is 14 residues long. The V gene's germline CDR1 is SEHNR and CDR2 FQNEAQ (reference sequence). Deletions cut 1 base from V and 7 bases from J, with 11 bases between. CDR3 sequence reads: CASSLGTASNEQFF. In DNA, the CDR3 is TGTGCCAGCAGCTTAGGGACGGCTTCAAATGAGCAGTTCTTC.

The CDR3 region is CASSLFDTGELFF. The CDR3 nucleotides read TGCGCCAGCAGCTTGTTCGACACCGGGGAGCTGTTTTTT. This chain uses TRBV5-1 with TRBJ2-2; D unresolved. The CDR3 is 13 amino acids. In germline, CDR1 is SGHRS, CDR2 YFSETQ. V gave up 1 base and J gave up 3 bases, with 4 bases separating them.

J is TRBJ1-4 and V is TRBV5-5; D gene ambiguous. The CDR3 spans 16 residues. Germline CDR1 is SGHKS and CDR2 is YYEKEE (reference sequence). Trimming took 1 base from V and 6 from J, leaving 16 bases between them. CDR3 coding DNA: TGTGCCAGCAGCTTGTTGGCCCTTGACATCTATGAAAAACTGTTTTTT. Protein sequence: CASSLLALDIYEKLFF.

V gene TRBV6-1 combines with J gene TRBJ1-2; unclear D gene. Germline-derived CDR1 and CDR2 are MNHNS and SASEGT. With 7 bases removed from V and 4 bases from J, the gap between germline ends came to 13 bases. The CDR3 has 13 residues. The CDR3 protein is CASTPHPVYGYTF. CDR3 coding DNA: TGTGCCAGCACCCCCCACCCGGTCTATGGCTACACCTTC.

This clone was picked up one time. This rearrangement joins TRBV29-1 to TRBJ2-1; perhaps TRBD2 as D (6 bases). Between the trimmed V and J ends, which lost 4 bases and 6 bases, there was a span of 19 bases. Looked up from germline, CDR1 is SQVTM and CDR2 is ANQGSEA. This CDR3 has 15 amino acids. CDR3 amino acids: CSVGRGAGMGNEQFF. DNA for the CDR3: TGCAGCGTTGGTCGAGGGGCGGGAATGGGCAATGAGCAGTTCTTC.

This chain uses TRBV27 with TRBJ2-3; D might be TRBD1 or TRBD2, each matching 5 bases. CDR3 size: 13 residues. Trimming took off 8 bases at V and 7 bases at J, with 16 bases between the two ends. Germline V gives CDR1 MNHEY, CDR2 SMNVEV (reference sequence). CDR3: CASRTRSGYTQYF. The DNA for the CDR3 is TGTGCCAGCCGGACACGGTCGGGGTATACGCAGTATTTT.

The chain couples TRBV7-2 to TRBJ2-1; maybe TRBD2 (6 bases). From germline, CDR1 is SGHTA and CDR2 FQGNSA. Between the trimmed V and J ends, which lost 4 bases and 10 bases, there was a span of 14 bases. This CDR3 region has 13 residues. The CDR3 sequence: CASSWGEGNEQFF. The CDR3 DNA sequence: TGTGCCAGCAGCTGGGGGGAAGGGAACGAGCAGTTCTTC.

The gene calls are TRBV6-1 and TRBJ2-1; 7 positions agree with TRBD1. Germline V lookup: CDR1 MNHNS, CDR2 SASEGT. The CDR3 is made up of 13 amino acids. After removal of 7 bases from V and 10 bases from J, the junction contained 10 bases not matched to a gene. The CDR3 DNA reads as TGTGCCAGCACTGTAACAGGGGTGGGGGAGCAGTTCTTC. This encodes CASTVTGVGEQFF.

The chain links TRBV6-5 to TRBJ2-5, with 8 bases fitting TRBD1. Unmatched junction bases numbered 5, after V lost 6 bases and J lost 2 bases. CDR3 size: 14 residues. Germline assignment: CDR1 MNHEY and CDR2 SVGAGI. The CDR3 region is CASRRTGRQETQYF. CDR3 sequence (DNA): TGTGCCAGCAGGAGGACAGGGAGACAAGAGACCCAGTACTTC.

V usage is TRBV28 and J usage is TRBJ2-2; 7 bases are shared with TRBD2. V trimming: 6 bases; J trimming: 3 bases; junction bases outside the gene matches: 10. This CDR3 contains 16 residues. Looked up from germline, CDR1 is MDHEN and CDR2 is SYDVKM. CDR3 residues: CASSPGGRSDTGELFF. In nucleotides, the CDR3 is TGTGCCAGCAGCCCCGGGGGGAGATCGGACACCGGGGAGCTGTTTTTT. The full variable domain, its missing parts supplied by reference TRBV28 and TRBJ2-2, is DVKVTQSSRYLVKRTGEKVFLECVQDMDHENMFWYRQDPGLGLRLIYFSYDVKMKEKGDIPEGYSVSREKKERFSLILESASTNQTSMYLCASSPGGRSDTGELFFGEGSRLTVL.

This clone occurred once. The chain has TRBV19 and TRBJ2-1; tentative D call: TRBD1 (6 bases). Trimming stripped 4 bases from V and 3 bases from J, with 13 bases between. The CDR3 totals 15 residues. Per germline, CDR1 LNHDA and CDR2 SQIVND (reference sequence). The CDR3 DNA reads TGTGCCAGTAGTAACGGGCAGGGGCACTACAATGAGCAGTTCTTC. This codes for CASSNGQGHYNEQFF.

This clone showed up just a few times. The CDR3 nucleotides are TGTGCCAGCAGTGAAGTGGGCCCCAGAACCGGGGAGCTGTTTTTT. This encodes CASSEVGPRTGELFF. The chain links TRBV2 to TRBJ2-2, with D hard to call. The CDR3 sequence is 15 residues long. CDR1 is SNHLY, CDR2 FYNNEI, per germline. V was shortened by 1 base and J by 5 bases, with 11 bases between the two germline ends. Drawing the rest from reference TRBV2 and TRBJ2-2, the complete variable domain is EPEVTQTPSHQVTQMGQEVILRCVPISNHLYFYWYRQILGQKVEFLVSFYNNEISEKSEIFDDQFSVERPDGSNFTLKIRSTKLEDSAMYFCASSEVGPRTGELFFGEGSRLTVL.

The chain carries TRBV7-2 and TRBJ2-7; TRBD2 agrees at 9 bases. Germline CDR1 SGHTA, CDR2 FQGNSA. The V and J ends lost 3 bases and 7 bases, in that order; junction bases with no gene match: 7. The CDR3 contains 14 residues. The CDR3 DNA sequence: TGTGCCAGCAGCTTTACTAGCGGGTCAAGGGAGCAGTACTTC. Amino acids: CASSFTSGSREQYF.

The V call is TRBV2, the J call TRBJ1-2; D remains ambiguous. CDR1 and CDR2 from the germline V gene are SNHLY and FYNNEI. This CDR3 region has 14 residues. The V end lost 0 bases, the J end lost 2 bases, and 7 bases lay between the germline ends. CDR3 sequence reads: CASSEAFQNYGYTF. CDR3 sequence (DNA): TGTGCCAGCAGTGAAGCATTCCAGAACTATGGCTACACCTTC.

The chain couples TRBV6-5 to TRBJ2-7; 10 bases line up with TRBD1. The germline V gene has CDR1 MNHEY and CDR2 SVGAGI. V lost 7 bases to trimming and J lost 2 bases; unmatched junction nucleotides: 8. The CDR3 loop spans 15 amino acids. The CDR3 loop is CASNIPGQGTYEQYF. CDR3 nucleotide sequence: TGTGCCAGCAATATCCCGGGACAGGGGACCTACGAGCAGTACTTC.

The rearrangement joins TRBV6-1 to TRBJ2-7, with unresolved D. V was trimmed by 7 bases and J by 2 bases, leaving 6 bases between them. The CDR3 loop spans 11 amino acids. Germline V gene sequence: CDR1 MNHNS, CDR2 SASEGT. This chain's CDR3 is CASTSTYEQYF. Here the CDR3 DNA reads TGTGCCAGCACTTCGACCTACGAGCAGTACTTC.